The next 27 T cell receptor beta chains were all read from a single sample in a study of cytomegalovirus exposure and HLA in healthy donors. This PCR relied on a set of 60 Vbeta primers and 13 Jbeta primers. The assay was immunoSEQ multiplex PCR, and TCRdb's table has in-frame clones only and misses some. This table holds 160,000 or so clones, roughly 76% found once. Sequencing input: PBMCs. The source is a woman aged 18-29 years in good health and CMV-seropositive.

This CDR3 reads CASSLELPDTQYF. Written as DNA, the CDR3 is TGTGCCAGCAGCTTAGAGCTCCCAGATACGCAGTATTTT. The chain carries TRBV7-2 and TRBJ2-3; D is unclear. CDR1 SGHTA and CDR2 FQGNSA come from the germline V gene. CDR3 length equals 13 residues. Trimming removed 1 base at V and 4 bases at J, with 6 bases between.

V is TRBV4-3 and J is TRBJ2-2, with TRBD2 matching 7 bases. Germline lookup yields CDR1 LGHNA and CDR2 YSLEER. V was pared by 8 bases and J by 4 bases, with 13 bases of the junction left unmatched. The CDR3 is 16 amino acids. CDR3 loop: CASAWENGGVTGELFF. CDR3 DNA sequence: TGCGCCAGCGCATGGGAGAATGGGGGGGTCACCGGGGAGCTGTTTTTT.

CDR3 in DNA: TGTGCCAGCAGTGAGGTGGGGAGCGAGCAGTACTTC. Amino acids: CASSEVGSEQYF. The chain couples TRBV2 to TRBJ2-7, with D tentatively TRBD2 (5 bases). Trimming removed 3 bases from V and 6 bases from J, with 9 bases in between. This CDR3 has 12 amino acids. CDR1 and CDR2 (germline): SNHLY, FYNNEI.

This sequence joins TRBV19 and TRBJ1-1; TRBD1 aligns across 7 bases. Looked up from germline, CDR1 is LNHDA and CDR2 is SQIVND (reference sequence). CDR3 length: 14 residues. Trimming cost V 5 bases and J 1 base; bases outside gene matches: 4. The CDR3 loop reads CASSLQGTNTEAFF. CDR3 nucleotide sequence: TGTGCCAGTAGTCTACAGGGGACGAACACTGAAGCTTTCTTT.

CDR3 sequence: CASTVDTDTDTQYF. For the CDR3, the DNA is TGTGCCAGCACGGTCGACACAGACACAGATACGCAGTATTTT. The rearrangement links TRBV2 to TRBJ2-3, with D unresolved. Trimming cost V 7 bases and J 2 bases, with 13 bases left between them. This CDR3 comprises 14 residues. Germline-derived CDR1 and CDR2 are SNHLY and FYNNEI.

V gene TRBV7-9 combines with J gene TRBJ2-3, with 8 bases that match TRBD1. The CDR3 length is 15 residues. V lost 5 bases and J lost 1; bases outside the gene matches: 5. Germline loops: CDR1 SEHNR, CDR2 FQNEAQ (reference sequence). CDR3 sequence (DNA): TGTGCCAGCAGCGCCGGGACAGGAGGCACAGATACGCAGTATTTT. It codes for CASSAGTGGTDTQYF.

The chain links TRBV7-6 to TRBJ1-2; TRBD1 matches at 7 bases. Unmatched junction bases numbered 9, after V lost 5 bases and J lost 3 bases. The CDR3 runs 15 residues. The V gene's germline CDR1 is SGHVS and CDR2 FNYEAQ. CDR3 in amino acids: CASSPRTGLDYGYTF. For the CDR3, the DNA is TGTGCCAGCAGCCCACGGACAGGTCTAGACTATGGCTACACCTTC.

The CDR3 DNA reads as TGTGCCAGCAGTTGGGGGACTAGGGACACCGGGGAGCTGTTTTTT. Its translation: CASSWGTRDTGELFF. This rearrangement joins TRBV25-1 to TRBJ2-2, with 8 bases matching TRBD2. With 5 bases clipped from V and 3 bases from J, the junction kept 5 bases outside the gene matches. Germline V gene sequence: CDR1 MGHDK, CDR2 SYGVNS. CDR3 length: 15 amino acids. Using reference TRBV25-1 and TRBJ2-2 for the parts outside the CDR3, the full variable domain is EADIYQTPRYLVIGTGKKITLECSQTMGHDKMYWYQQDPGMELHLIHYSYGVNSTEKGDLSSESTVSRIRTEHFPLTLESARPSHTSQYLCASSWGTRDTGELFFGEGSRLTVL.

This clone was recorded a few times. The chain recombines TRBV9 with TRBJ2-1; 7 positions match TRBD1. CDR3 size: 16 residues. The trim removed 3 bases at V and 5 bases at J, leaving 11 bases unmatched. CDR1 and CDR2 (germline): SGDLS, YYNGEE. The CDR3 protein is CASSGVTGAPHNEQFF. In DNA, the CDR3 is TGTGCCAGCAGCGGGGTAACAGGGGCCCCCCACAATGAGCAGTTCTTC.

This clone appeared a single time. The chain combines TRBV19 with TRBJ1-1, with 7 bases that match TRBD1. Germline V gives CDR1 LNHDA, CDR2 SQIVND (reference sequence). There are 14 residues in the CDR3. Unmatched junction bases numbered 7, after V lost 7 bases and J lost 2 bases. CDR3 sequence: CASTEGQFNTEAFF. Here the CDR3 DNA reads TGTGCCAGTACCGAGGGACAGTTCAACACTGAAGCTTTCTTT.

The chain has TRBV5-1 and TRBJ1-2; TRBD1 matches at 11 bases. This CDR3 has 16 amino acids. The V and J ends lost 4 bases and 2 bases, in that order; junction bases with no gene match: 7. Per the germline V gene, CDR1 is SGHRS and CDR2 is YFSETQ. CDR3 in amino acids: CASSVRTGGANYGYTF. DNA for the CDR3: TGCGCCAGCAGCGTGCGGACAGGGGGCGCGAACTATGGCTACACCTTC. Combining the CDR3 with reference TRBV5-1 and TRBJ1-2 gives the whole variable domain KAGVTQTPRYLIKTRGQQVTLSCSPISGHRSVSWYQQTPGQGLQFLFEYFSETQRNKGNFPGRFSGRQFSNSRSEMNVSTLELGDSALYLCASSVRTGGANYGYTFGSGTRLTVV.

This chain uses TRBV7-2 with TRBJ2-7; D uncertain. Germline-derived CDR1 and CDR2 are SGHTA and FQGNSA. The CDR3 covers 15 residues. V was shortened by 5 bases and J by 2 bases, with 16 bases between the two germline ends. The CDR3 region has the DNA TGTGCCAGCAGCCAGACACCAGGTCAAACCTACGAGCAGTACTTC. It yields the protein CASSQTPGQTYEQYF.

Only one count was recorded for this clone. The chain combines TRBV10-3 with TRBJ2-5; 13 bases match TRBD2. The J segment lost 2 bases and the V segment lost 10 bases, leaving 16 bases of the junction unmatched. The CDR3 has 18 amino acids. In germline, CDR1 is ENHRY, CDR2 SYGVKD. The CDR3 here is CATSIPLAGGPGQETQYF. In DNA form, the CDR3 reads TGTGCCACCTCCATACCACTAGCGGGGGGGCCTGGGCAAGAGACCCAGTACTTC.

The chain carries TRBV10-3 and TRBJ2-1, with TRBD2 as a possible D gene (6 bases). CDR3 size: 15 residues. Trimming shortened V by 2 bases and J by 5 bases, and 13 bases separated the two germline ends. The germline CDR1 and CDR2 sequences are ENHRY and SYGVKD. The CDR3 spells CAISEEISGNNEQFF. CDR3 coding DNA: TGTGCCATCAGTGAGGAAATTAGCGGAAACAATGAGCAGTTCTTC.

The rearrangement joins TRBV19 to TRBJ1-2; D gene ambiguous. V was cut by 8 bases and J by 7 bases, with 5 bases left in between. CDR3 length: 9 residues. Germline values: CDR1 LNHDA, CDR2 SQIVND (reference sequence). Here the CDR3 DNA reads TGTGCCAGTGGCATTGGCTACACCTTC. It codes for CASGIGYTF.

The gene calls are TRBV6-1 and TRBJ2-5; 8 nucleotides match TRBD1. Trimming cost V 4 bases and J 4 bases; bases outside gene matches: 5. The germline CDR1 and CDR2 sequences are MNHNS and SASEGT. The CDR3 extends over 14 amino acids. The CDR3 loop reads CASSGPGGAETQYF. CDR3 coding DNA: TGTGCCAGCAGTGGACCAGGGGGCGCAGAGACCCAGTACTTC.

The rearrangement uses TRBV7-9 and TRBJ2-5; TRBD1 aligns across 9 bases. Matching the DNA end better, TRBJ2-7 makes the J call doubtful. CDR1 SEHNR and CDR2 FQNEAQ come from the germline V gene (reference sequence). The CDR3 sequence is 14 residues long. For the CDR3, the DNA is TGTGCCAGCAGCTTAGTAGGGACAGGGTACGAGCAGTACTTC. Translation: CASSLVGTGYEQYF.

This clone was observed once. CDR3 in amino acids: CAGGVGNQPQHF. The CDR3 nucleotides are TGTGCCGGAGGGGTAGGCAATCAGCCCCAGCATTTT. The chain uses TRBV6-6 and TRBJ1-5; a possible D gene is TRBD1 (5 bases). The CDR3 totals 12 residues. The V and J ends lost 11 bases and 2 bases respectively, with 10 bases between them. Germline V gene sequence: CDR1 MNHNY, CDR2 SVGAGI (reference sequence).

The V and J genes are TRBV5-1 and TRBJ1-1, with TRBD1 matching 7 bases. Germline-derived CDR1 and CDR2 are SGHRS and YFSETQ. This CDR3 spans 15 amino acids. V was clipped by 0 bases and J by 3 bases; unmatched bases: 5. CDR3 in amino acids: CASSLATGIDTEAFF. The DNA of the CDR3 is TGCGCCAGCAGCTTGGCGACAGGGATCGACACTGAAGCTTTCTTT.

This clone appeared a single time. The V call is TRBV4-2, the J call TRBJ1-1; a weak D match, TRBD1 (5 bases). The CDR3 is 13 residues long. The germline V gene has CDR1 LGHNA and CDR2 YNFKEQ. V lost 5 bases, J lost 6 bases, and 13 bases lay in between. CDR3 nucleotides: TGTGCCAGCAGCGTCCGGGGACTCCCTGAAGCTTTCTTT. Translated, it gives CASSVRGLPEAFF.

With respect to this clone: Relative to the germline gene, one junction end is altered; a read error may explain this. The CDR3 here is CATSEVGHREETQYF. The CDR3 DNA follows: TGTGCCACCAGCGAAGTTGGGCACAGGGAAGAGACCCAGTACTTC. The chain is built from TRBV7-6 and TRBJ2-5, with a possible D match to TRBD1 (6 bases). There are 15 residues in the CDR3. Germline CDR1 and CDR2: SGHVS and FNYEAQ.

The chain couples TRBV18 to TRBJ1-1; D is uncertain. Per the germline V gene, CDR1 is KGHSH and CDR2 is LQKENI. CDR3 size: 14 residues. Trimming pared 2 bases from V and 3 bases from J, leaving 10 bases between. DNA of the CDR3: TGTGCCAGCTCACCAAGCCAGGAATACACTGAAGCTTTCTTT. It is translated as CASSPSQEYTEAFF.

The genes are TRBV7-9 and TRBJ1-6; TRBD1 matches at 9 bases. Germline CDR1 SEHNR, CDR2 FQNEAQ (reference sequence). This CDR3 has 15 residues. V trimming: 5 bases; J trimming: 8 bases; junction bases outside the gene matches: 7. CDR3 loop: CASSGMGQGYSPLHF. CDR3 coding DNA: TGTGCCAGCAGCGGAATGGGACAGGGTTATTCACCCCTCCACTTT.

The J gene is TRBJ2-1, the V gene TRBV11-1; D not resolved. V lost 5 bases and J lost 6, with 5 bases in between. Per the germline V gene, CDR1 is SGHAT and CDR2 is FQDESV (reference sequence). The CDR3 totals 11 residues. The DNA for the CDR3 is TGTGCCAGCAGCGCTAGCAATGAGCAGTTCTTC. Protein product: CASSASNEQFF.

The chain links TRBV7-9 to TRBJ1-5; weak D call: TRBD1 (6 bases). Germline V gene data show CDR1 as SEHNR and CDR2 as FQNEAQ (reference sequence). This CDR3 comprises 12 residues. Trimming removed 3 bases at V and 11 bases at J, with 11 bases between. CDR3 protein: CASSLQGMAQHF. Written as DNA, the CDR3 is TGTGCCAGCAGCTTGCAGGGGATGGCCCAGCATTTT.

The chain has TRBV18 and TRBJ1-4; 7 nucleotides match TRBD1. Germline V gene lookup returns CDR1 KGHSH and CDR2 LQKENI. The length of the CDR3 is 15 residues. With V trimmed by 3 bases and J by 8 bases, 9 bases remained unmatched. The CDR3 loop reads CASSPLGGWEEKLFF. The CDR3 bases are TGTGCCAGCTCACCTCTAGGGGGCTGGGAAGAAAAACTGTTTTTT.

This chain connects TRBV5-5 to TRBJ1-1, with D possibly TRBD1 on 6 matching bases. V lost 2 bases and J lost 0, with 11 bases in between. CDR3 length: 15 amino acids. Germline values: CDR1 SGHKS, CDR2 YYEKEE (reference sequence). For the CDR3, the DNA is TGTGCCAGCAGCTTCTGGCAGGGGCTGAACACTGAAGCTTTCTTT. It codes for CASSFWQGLNTEAFF.